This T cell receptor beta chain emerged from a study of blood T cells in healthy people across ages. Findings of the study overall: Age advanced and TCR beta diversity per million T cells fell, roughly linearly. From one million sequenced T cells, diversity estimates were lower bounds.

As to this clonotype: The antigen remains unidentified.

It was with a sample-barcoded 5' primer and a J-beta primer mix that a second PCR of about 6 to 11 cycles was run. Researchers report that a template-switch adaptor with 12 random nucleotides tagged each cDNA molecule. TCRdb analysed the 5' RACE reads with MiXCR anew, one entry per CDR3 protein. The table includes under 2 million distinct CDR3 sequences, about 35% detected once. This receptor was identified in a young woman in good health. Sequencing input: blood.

Written as DNA, the CDR3 is TGTGCCAGCACCTCGGCCGGGACCGAGAGCTCCTACAATGAGCAGTTCTTC. Its protein is CASTSAGTESSYNEQFF. V gene TRBV28 combines with J gene TRBJ2-1; possibly TRBD1 or TRBD2 for D (5 bases each). This CDR3 contains 17 residues. The ends were cut back, 7 bases at V and 0 bases at J, with 19 bases in the middle. Germline V gene sequence: CDR1 MDHEN, CDR2 SYDVKM.